This TCR beta chain was obtained from a study of blood T cell repertoires in COVID-19. Study information: Acute-phase and convalescent COVID-19 samples originated in the United States, Italy and Spain. T cells, B-cell-depleted T cells, or PBMCs provided the cDNA or gDNA that served as material.

There are 13 residues in the CDR3. Germline assignment: CDR1 DFQATT and CDR2 SNEGSKA (reference sequence). Trimming cost V 3 bases and J 7 bases, with 10 bases left between them. In the source study's methods: Amplifying reference gene primers gave estimates of nucleated cell counts. The method was immunoSEQ multiplex PCR; TCRdb's version includes in-frame clones alone and lacks a portion of them. The DNA was the basis for D and trimming; V, J and clone size are from that table. The sample consists of 5,500 to 6,500 clones, 88% of them appearing once. Sequenced sample: peripheral blood. J is TRBJ1-6 and V is TRBV20-1; D remains unclear. This clonotype was obtained from a human donor in a cohort sampled during active COVID-19. As DNA, the CDR3 is TGCAGTGCTAGTGAGGCAGCGAATTCACCCCTCCACTTT. Translating it yields CSASEAANSPLHF.